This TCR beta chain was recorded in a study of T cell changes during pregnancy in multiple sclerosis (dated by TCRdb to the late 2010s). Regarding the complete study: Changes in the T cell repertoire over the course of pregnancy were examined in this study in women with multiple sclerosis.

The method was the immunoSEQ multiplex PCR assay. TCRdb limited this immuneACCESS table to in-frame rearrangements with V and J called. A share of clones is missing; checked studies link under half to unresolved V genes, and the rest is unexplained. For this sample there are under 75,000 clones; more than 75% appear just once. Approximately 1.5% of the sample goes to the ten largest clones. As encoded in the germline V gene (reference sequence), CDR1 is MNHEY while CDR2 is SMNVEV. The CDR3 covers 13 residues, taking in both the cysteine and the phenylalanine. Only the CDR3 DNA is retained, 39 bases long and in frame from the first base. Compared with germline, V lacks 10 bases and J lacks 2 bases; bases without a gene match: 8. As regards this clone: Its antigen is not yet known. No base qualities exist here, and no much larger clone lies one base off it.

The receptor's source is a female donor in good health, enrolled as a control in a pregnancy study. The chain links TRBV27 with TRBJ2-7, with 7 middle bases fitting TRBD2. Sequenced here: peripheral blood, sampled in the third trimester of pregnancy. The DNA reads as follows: TGTGCCAACAGGCCTAGCGGTCCCTACGAGCAGTACTTC. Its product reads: CANRPSGPYEQYF.